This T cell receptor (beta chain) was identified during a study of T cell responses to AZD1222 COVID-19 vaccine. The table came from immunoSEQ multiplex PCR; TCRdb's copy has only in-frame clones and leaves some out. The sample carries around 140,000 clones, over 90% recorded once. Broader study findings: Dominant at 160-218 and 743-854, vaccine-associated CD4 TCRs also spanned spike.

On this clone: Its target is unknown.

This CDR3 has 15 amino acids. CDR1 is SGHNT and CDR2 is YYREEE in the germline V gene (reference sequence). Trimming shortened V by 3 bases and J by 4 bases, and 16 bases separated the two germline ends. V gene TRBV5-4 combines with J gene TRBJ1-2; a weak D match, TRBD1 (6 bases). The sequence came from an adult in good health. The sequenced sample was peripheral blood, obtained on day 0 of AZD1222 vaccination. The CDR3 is CASSSPRQALYGYTF. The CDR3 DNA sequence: TGTGCCAGCAGCTCGCCCCGACAGGCCCTCTATGGCTACACCTTC.